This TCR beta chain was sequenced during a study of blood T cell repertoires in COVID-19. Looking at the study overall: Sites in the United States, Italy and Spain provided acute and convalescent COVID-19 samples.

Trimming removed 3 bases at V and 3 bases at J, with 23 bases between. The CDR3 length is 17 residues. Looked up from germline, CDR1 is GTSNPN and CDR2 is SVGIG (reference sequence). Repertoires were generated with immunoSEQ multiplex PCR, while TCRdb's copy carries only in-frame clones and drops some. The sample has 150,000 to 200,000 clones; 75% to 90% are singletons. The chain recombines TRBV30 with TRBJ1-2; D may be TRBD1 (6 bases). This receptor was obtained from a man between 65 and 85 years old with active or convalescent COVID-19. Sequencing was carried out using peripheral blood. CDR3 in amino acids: CAWRNPRTASQDYGYTF. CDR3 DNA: TGTGCCTGGAGAAACCCCCGGACAGCTTCCCAGGACTATGGCTACACCTTC.